This T cell receptor beta chain was recorded in a study of PD-L1 blockade in urothelial cancer (dated by TCRdb to the late 2010s). Context from the whole study: All patients started therapy around 2014 and received atezolizumab 1,200 mg intravenously every 3 weeks. About nine tenths of the roughly 29 patients were identified as males with urothelial cancer of bladder origin, and a prior smoking history was reported by 18 of 29 patients. An ECOG performance status of 0 or 1 was recorded for the patients, and 0 to 3 prior chemotherapy regimens had been received by the patients. Blood samples were analyzed 3 weeks after the start of treatment (second dose) and 6 weeks after the start of treatment. Blood samples yielded a median of roughly 150,000 T cells and around 83,000 unique TCRs, with median clonality approximately 0.08. An exploratory multi-omic analysis was conducted of the somatic, immune and clinical correlates of response to PD-L1 blockade with atezolizumab in urothelial cancer. TCR sequencing covered pretreatment tumor samples and matched, serially collected peripheral blood taken before and after atezolizumab treatment. Progression-free survival longer than 6 months counted as durable clinical benefit, and TCR features were additionally tested against both progression-free and overall survival. In the same patients, pretreatment tumors underwent whole exome sequencing and RNA sequencing in addition to TCR sequencing. About 10 patients achieved durable clinical benefit and some 21 did not. Pretreatment blood TCR-seq was available for about 28 patients, at least one posttreatment blood collection was obtained for approximately 24 patients, and tumor TCR-seq was available for approximately 24 patients. General conclusions and limits of the study: At 3 weeks after the start of treatment, tumor-associated TCR clones in peripheral blood had expanded more in patients with durable benefit (n of about 22, p = 0.022). Small sample size (n of about 30) and many exploratory analyses mean the results are intended to be hypothesis-generating. Improved progression-free and overall survival was found to be associated with pretreatment peripheral blood TCR clonality below the median.

Each PCR received spiked-in synthetic TCR analog templates so that absolute template abundance could be estimated from read counts. TCRbeta CDR3 regions were amplified from genomic DNA with bias-controlled V and J gene primers using the immunoSEQ assay. Sequencing of rearranged TCRbeta segments was performed at approximately 20X coverage. The original pipeline was this. Clustering was used to correct sequencing errors, and CDR3s were annotated against IMGT to assign V, D and J genes. Only productive TCRbeta rearrangements were used in downstream analyses, excluding out-of-frame or stop-codon sequences. To compute clonality, Shannon entropy was normalized by the log of the number of unique productive sequences and then subtracted from one. Clones differing between time points or between blood and tumor were identified using Fisher's exact test with Benjamini-Hochberg correction, with an adjusted p below 0.01 applied as the threshold. Drawn from immuneACCESS, this table holds only the in-frame rearrangements with V and J called that TCRdb kept. Clones are partly lost; checked studies trace under half to an unresolved V gene and leave the rest unexplained. The V and J calls and clone size were taken over from that table, and D and trimming were inferred from the DNA. The sample table records 46,000 or so clones; approximately 83% of these occur just once. The ten largest clones represent around 9.3% of the sample.

In the case of this clone: What this receptor recognizes is not known. Base quality data are lacking; no much larger clone is found one base away.

This specimen's time point label, per the study, means: peripheral blood 6 weeks after treatment start. The cohort included roughly 29 patients with locally advanced or metastatic urothelial carcinoma who were treated at Memorial Sloan Kettering on a trial protocol. Peripheral blood mononuclear cells were collected pretreatment and during treatment, with between 1 and 8 total time points per patient. The Qiagen DNeasy Blood extraction kit was used to purify genomic DNA from total PBMCs and tumor samples. PBMCs were collected pretreatment and during treatment and were isolated and stored as previously described. The CDR3 starts with the cysteine, ends with the phenylalanine, and has 15 residues. Only the CDR3 DNA stays, 45 bases, in frame from base 1. The germline V gene (reference sequence) sets CDR1 to LNHDA and CDR2 to SQIVND. The germline V and J ends show losses of 4 bases and 8 bases respectively, and no gene match explains 9 bases of the junction.

In this chain, TRBV19 is recombined with TRBJ2-1, with 9 bases in between that match TRBD2. The clonotype comes from a man between 60 and 70 years old with urothelial cancer. The sequenced sample was PBMCs, obtained around atezolizumab (anti-PD-L1) treatment. The DNA reads as follows: TGTGCCAGTAGTAAGGGCGGGGGGGCGGTTTATGAGCAGTTCTTC. This gives the protein CASSKGGGAVYEQFF. Reference TRBV19 and TRBJ2-1 genes cover what lies past the CDR3, so the full variable domain is DGGITQSPKYLFRKEGQNVTLSCEQNLNHDAMYWYRQDPGQGLRLIYYSQIVNDFQKGDIAEGYSVSREKKESFPLTVTSAQKNPTAFYLCASSKGGGAVYEQFFGPGTRLTVL.